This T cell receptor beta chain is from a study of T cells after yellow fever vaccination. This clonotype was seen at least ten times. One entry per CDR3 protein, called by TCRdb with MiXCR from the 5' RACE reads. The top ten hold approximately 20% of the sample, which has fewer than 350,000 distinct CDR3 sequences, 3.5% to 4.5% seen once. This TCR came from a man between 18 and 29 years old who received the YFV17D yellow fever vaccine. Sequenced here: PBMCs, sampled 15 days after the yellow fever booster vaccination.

The CDR3 DNA reads as TGCAGCGTTGCCCTGGTAGAGGGGGCTGAAGCTTTCTTT. Protein product: CSVALVEGAEAFF. This rearrangement joins TRBV29-1 to TRBJ1-1, with D maybe TRBD1 (6 bases). The germline V and J ends were trimmed by 4 bases and 6 bases, with 15 bases remaining between them. CDR3 length: 13 amino acids. CDR1 and CDR2 (germline): SQVTM, ANQGSEA.